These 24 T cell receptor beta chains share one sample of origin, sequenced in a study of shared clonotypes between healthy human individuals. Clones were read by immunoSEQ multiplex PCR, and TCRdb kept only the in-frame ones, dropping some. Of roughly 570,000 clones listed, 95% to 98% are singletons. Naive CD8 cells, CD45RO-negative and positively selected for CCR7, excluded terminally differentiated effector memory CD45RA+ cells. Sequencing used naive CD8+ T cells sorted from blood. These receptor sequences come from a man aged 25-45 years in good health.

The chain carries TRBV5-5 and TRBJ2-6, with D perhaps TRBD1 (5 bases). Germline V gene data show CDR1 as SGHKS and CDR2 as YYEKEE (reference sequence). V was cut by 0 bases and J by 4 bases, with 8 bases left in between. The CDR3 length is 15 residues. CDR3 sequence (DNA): TGTGCCAGCAGCTTGGTAGGGGTAGGGGCCAACGTCCTGACTTTC. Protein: CASSLVGVGANVLTF.

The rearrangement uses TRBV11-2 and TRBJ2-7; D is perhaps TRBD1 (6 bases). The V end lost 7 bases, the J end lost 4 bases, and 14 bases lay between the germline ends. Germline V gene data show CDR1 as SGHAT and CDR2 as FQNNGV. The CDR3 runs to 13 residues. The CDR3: CASKLDSSYEQYF. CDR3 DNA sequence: TGTGCCAGCAAGTTGGACAGTTCGTACGAGCAGTACTTC.

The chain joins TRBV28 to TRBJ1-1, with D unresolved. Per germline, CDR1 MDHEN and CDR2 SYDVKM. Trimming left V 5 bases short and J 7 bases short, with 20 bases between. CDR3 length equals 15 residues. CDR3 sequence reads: CASSLSSGEGGEAFF. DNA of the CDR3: TGTGCCAGCAGTCTTAGCTCCGGCGAGGGCGGTGAAGCTTTCTTT.

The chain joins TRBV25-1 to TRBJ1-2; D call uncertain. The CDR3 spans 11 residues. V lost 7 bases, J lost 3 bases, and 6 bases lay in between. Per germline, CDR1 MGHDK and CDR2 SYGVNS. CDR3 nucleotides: TGTGCCAGCAACAACTACTATGGCTACACCTTC. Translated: CASNNYYGYTF.

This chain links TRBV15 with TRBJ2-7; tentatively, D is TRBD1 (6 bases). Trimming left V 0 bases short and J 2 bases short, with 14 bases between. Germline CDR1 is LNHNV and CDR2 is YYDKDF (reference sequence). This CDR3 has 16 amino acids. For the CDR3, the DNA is TGTGCCACCAGCAGAGATTTGGCAGGGGATGCCTACGAGCAGTACTTC. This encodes CATSRDLAGDAYEQYF. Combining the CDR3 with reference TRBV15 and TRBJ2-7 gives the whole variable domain DAMVIQNPRYQVTQFGKPVTLSCSQTLNHNVMYWYQQKSSQAPKLLFHYYDKDFNNEADTPDNFQSRRPNTSFCFLDIRSPGLGDTAMYLCATSRDLAGDAYEQYFGPGTRLTVT.

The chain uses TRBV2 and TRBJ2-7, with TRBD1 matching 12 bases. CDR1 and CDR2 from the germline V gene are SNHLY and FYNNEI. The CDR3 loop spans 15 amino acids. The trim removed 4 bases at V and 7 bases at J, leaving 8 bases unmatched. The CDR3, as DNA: TGTGCCAGCAGTGGTGGGACAGGGGGCCTTGAAGAGCAGTACTTC. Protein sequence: CASSGGTGGLEEQYF.

The CDR3 coding sequence is TGTGCCACCAGCAGAGGGATTAGCAATCAGCCCCAGCATTTT. It encodes CATSRGISNQPQHF. The J gene is TRBJ1-5, the V gene TRBV15; D not resolved. The CDR3 runs to 14 residues. CDR1 LNHNV and CDR2 YYDKDF come from the germline V gene (reference sequence). With 1 base removed from V and 0 bases from J, the gap between germline ends came to 4 bases. The entire variable domain, with the rest obtained from reference TRBV15 and TRBJ1-5, is as follows: DAMVIQNPRYQVTQFGKPVTLSCSQTLNHNVMYWYQQKSSQAPKLLFHYYDKDFNNEADTPDNFQSRRPNTSFCFLDIRSPGLGDTAMYLCATSRGISNQPQHFGDGTRLSIL.

DNA for the CDR3: TGTGCCAGCAGCCTACTAGCGGGAGGGCTCGACGAGCAGTACTTC. Protein sequence: CASSLLAGGLDEQYF. The V call is TRBV6-6, the J call TRBJ2-7, with 13 bases identical to TRBD2. Germline assignment: CDR1 MNHNY and CDR2 SVGAGI (reference sequence). J was trimmed by 5 bases and V by 6 bases; bases with no gene match: 7. The CDR3 sequence is 15 residues long.

CDR3 protein: CASSLTLGYEQYF. As DNA, the CDR3 is TGTGCCAGCAGCTTGACCCTCGGCTACGAGCAGTACTTC. The V and J genes are TRBV5-5 and TRBJ2-7; D is uncertain. CDR3 length equals 13 residues. V shed 1 base and J shed 3 bases, with 8 bases lying between them. Per germline, CDR1 SGHKS and CDR2 YYEKEE (reference sequence).

CDR3 amino acids: CASSEPGQGAYEQYF. CDR3 DNA: TGTGCCAGCTCCGAACCAGGACAGGGAGCCTACGAGCAGTACTTC. The V gene is TRBV18, the J gene TRBJ2-7; 8 bases are shared with TRBD1. Germline loops: CDR1 KGHSH, CDR2 LQKENI. V lost 6 bases, J lost 2 bases, and 9 bases stayed unmatched. The CDR3 contains 15 residues.

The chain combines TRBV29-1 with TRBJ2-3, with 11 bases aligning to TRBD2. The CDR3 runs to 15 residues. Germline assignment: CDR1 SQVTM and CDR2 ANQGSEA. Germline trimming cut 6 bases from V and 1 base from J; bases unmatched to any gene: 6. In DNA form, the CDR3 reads TGCAGCGTCGCCGGGACTAGCGGTCGCACAGATACGCAGTATTTT. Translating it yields CSVAGTSGRTDTQYF.

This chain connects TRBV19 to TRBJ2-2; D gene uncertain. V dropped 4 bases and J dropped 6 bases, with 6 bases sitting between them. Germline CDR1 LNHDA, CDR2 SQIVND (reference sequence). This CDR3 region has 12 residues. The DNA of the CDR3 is TGTGCCAGTAGTACCGGGTCCGGGGAGCTGTTTTTT. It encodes CASSTGSGELFF. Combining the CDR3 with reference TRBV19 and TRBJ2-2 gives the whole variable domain DGGITQSPKYLFRKEGQNVTLSCEQNLNHDAMYWYRQDPGQGLRLIYYSQIVNDFQKGDIAEGYSVSREKKESFPLTVTSAQKNPTAFYLCASSTGSGELFFGEGSRLTVL.

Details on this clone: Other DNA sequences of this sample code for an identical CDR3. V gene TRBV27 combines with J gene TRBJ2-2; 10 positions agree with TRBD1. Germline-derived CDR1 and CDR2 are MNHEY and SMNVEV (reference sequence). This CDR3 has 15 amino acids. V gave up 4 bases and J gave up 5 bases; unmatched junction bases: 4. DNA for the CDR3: TGTGCCAGCAGTTCGGGGACAGGGGCGACCGGGGAGCTGTTTTTT. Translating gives CASSSGTGATGELFF.

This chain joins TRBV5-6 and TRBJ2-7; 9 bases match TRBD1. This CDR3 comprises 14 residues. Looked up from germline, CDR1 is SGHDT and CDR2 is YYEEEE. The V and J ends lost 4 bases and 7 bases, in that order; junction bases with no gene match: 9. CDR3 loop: CASSAYRGLREQYF. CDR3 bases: TGTGCCAGCAGCGCTTACAGGGGGCTAAGGGAGCAGTACTTC. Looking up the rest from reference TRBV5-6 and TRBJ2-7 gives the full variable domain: DAGVTQSPTHLIKTRGQQVTLRCSPKSGHDTVSWYQQALGQGPQFIFQYYEEEERQRGNFPDRFSGHQFPNYSSELNVNALLLGDSALYLCASSAYRGLREQYFGPGTRLTVT.

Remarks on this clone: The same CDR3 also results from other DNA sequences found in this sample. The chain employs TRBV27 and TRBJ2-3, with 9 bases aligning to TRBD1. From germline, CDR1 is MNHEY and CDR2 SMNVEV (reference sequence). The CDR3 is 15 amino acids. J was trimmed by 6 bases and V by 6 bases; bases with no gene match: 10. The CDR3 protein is CASSPRDRAGDTQYF. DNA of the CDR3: TGTGCCAGCAGCCCCCGGGACAGGGCTGGCGATACGCAGTATTTT.

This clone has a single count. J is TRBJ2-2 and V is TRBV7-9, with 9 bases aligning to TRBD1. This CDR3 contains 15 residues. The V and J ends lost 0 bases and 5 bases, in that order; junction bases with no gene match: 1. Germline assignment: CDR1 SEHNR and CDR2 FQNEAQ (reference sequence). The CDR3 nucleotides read TGTGCCAGCAGCTTAGCCGGGACAGGGACCGGGGAGCTGTTTTTT. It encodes CASSLAGTGTGELFF.

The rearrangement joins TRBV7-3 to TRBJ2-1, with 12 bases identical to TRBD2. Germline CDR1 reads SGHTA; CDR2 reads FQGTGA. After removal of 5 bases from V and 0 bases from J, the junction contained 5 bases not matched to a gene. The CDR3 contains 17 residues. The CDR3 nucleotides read TGTGCCAGCAGCGCCCTAGCGGGGGGGAGCTCCTACAATGAGCAGTTCTTC. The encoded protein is CASSALAGGSSYNEQFF.

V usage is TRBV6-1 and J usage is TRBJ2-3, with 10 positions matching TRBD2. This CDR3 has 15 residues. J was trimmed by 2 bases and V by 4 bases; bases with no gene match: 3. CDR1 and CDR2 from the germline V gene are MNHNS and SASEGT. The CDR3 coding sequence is TGTGCCAGCAGTGGTACTAGCGGGACCACAGATACGCAGTATTTT. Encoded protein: CASSGTSGTTDTQYF.

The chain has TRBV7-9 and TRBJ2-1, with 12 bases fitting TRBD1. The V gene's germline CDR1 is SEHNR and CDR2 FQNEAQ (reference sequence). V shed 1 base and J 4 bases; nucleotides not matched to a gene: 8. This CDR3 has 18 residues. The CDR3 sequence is CASSLGLGQGAEYNEQFF. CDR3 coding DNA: TGTGCCAGCAGCTTAGGACTGGGACAGGGGGCCGAGTACAATGAGCAGTTCTTC.

The CDR3 sequence is CASTPRLGLAGGGGTQYF. DNA for the CDR3: TGTGCCAGCACTCCCAGGTTGGGACTAGCGGGAGGAGGGGGGACCCAGTACTTC. This sequence joins TRBV28 and TRBJ2-5, with 15 bases fitting TRBD2. The CDR3 runs to 18 residues. V lost 7 bases and J lost 7; bases outside the gene matches: 16. Germline lookup yields CDR1 MDHEN and CDR2 SYDVKM.

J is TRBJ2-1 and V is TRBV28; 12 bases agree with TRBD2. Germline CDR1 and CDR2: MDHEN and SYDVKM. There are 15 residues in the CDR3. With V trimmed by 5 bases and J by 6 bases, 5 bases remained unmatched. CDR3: CASSRPGLAGNEQFF. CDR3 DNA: TGTGCCAGCAGTCGACCGGGACTAGCGGGCAATGAGCAGTTCTTC.

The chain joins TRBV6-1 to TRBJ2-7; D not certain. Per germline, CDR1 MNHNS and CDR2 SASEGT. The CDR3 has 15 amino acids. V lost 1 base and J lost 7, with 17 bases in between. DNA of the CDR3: TGTGCCAGCAGTGAAGACGAGGCCTACCAACGTGAGCAGTACTTC. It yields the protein CASSEDEAYQREQYF.

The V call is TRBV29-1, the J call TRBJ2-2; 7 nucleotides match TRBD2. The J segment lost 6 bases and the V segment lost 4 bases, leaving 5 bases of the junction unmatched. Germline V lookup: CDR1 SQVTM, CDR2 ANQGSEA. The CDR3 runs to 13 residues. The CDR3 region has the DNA TGCAGCGTTGTCGGTCTAGCGGCCGGGGAGCTGTTTTTT. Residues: CSVVGLAAGELFF.

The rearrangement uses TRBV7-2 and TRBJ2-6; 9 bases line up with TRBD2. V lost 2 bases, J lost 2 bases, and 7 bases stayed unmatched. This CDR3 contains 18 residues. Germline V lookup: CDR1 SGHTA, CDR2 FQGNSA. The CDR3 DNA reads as TGTGCCAGCAGCTTACTAGCGGGGTCCTTTCCTGGGGCCAACGTCCTGACTTTC. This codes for CASSLLAGSFPGANVLTF.